A single sample gave rise to the 27 T cell receptor beta chains below, sequenced in a study of regulatory T cells in long-lasting Graves disease. CDR3-region Arm-PCR and iRepertoire HTBI primers produced the TCR beta libraries. TCRdb re-called the multiplex PCR reads with MiXCR, one entry per CDR3 protein. Of about 440,000 distinct CDR3 sequences listed, under 15% are singletons. The sample's time point: newly diagnosed GD, antithyroid drugs for less than 3 months. Scientists built the TCR library using RNA that was extracted from PBMCs. The sample also formed part of further work on T cells in Graves' hyperthyroidism and ophthalmopathy.

Sequencing used peripheral blood mononuclear cells (PBMCs), obtained at new diagnosis, from a patient treated with antithyroid drugs. The receptors stem from a woman under 40 with Graves disease.

Ten or more counts support this clonotype. The V call is TRBV2, the J call TRBJ2-1; TRBD2 is a possible D gene (6 bases). The germline V and J ends were trimmed by 3 bases and 12 bases, with 18 bases remaining between them. CDR1 SNHLY and CDR2 FYNNEI come from the germline V gene. This CDR3 spans 14 amino acids. CDR3 nucleotides: TGTGCCAGCAGTGAGGAGCTAGCGCTCCCGGGGCAGTTCTTC. This encodes CASSEELALPGQFF.

This clonotype appeared many times. The chain combines TRBV7-6 with TRBJ2-1; D is perhaps TRBD1 (6 bases). The J call is uncertain, as TRBJ2-5 better fits the DNA end. The CDR3 loop spans 15 amino acids. Per the germline V gene, CDR1 is SGHVS and CDR2 is FNYEAQ. In DNA, the CDR3 is TGTGCCAGCAGCTTAGCGGGGGCAGGGGTAGAGACCCAGTACTTC. This translates into CASSLAGAGVETQYF.

This clonotype was found a few times. The J gene is TRBJ2-1, the V gene TRBV10-3, with D perhaps matching TRBD2 (5 bases). Germline values: CDR1 ENHRY, CDR2 SYGVKD. This CDR3 has 14 residues. The ends were cut back, 8 bases at V and 6 bases at J, with 17 bases in the middle. CDR3 region: CAILGAAPPNEQFF. The DNA for the CDR3 is TGTGCCATCCTGGGAGCGGCTCCCCCCAATGAGCAGTTCTTC.

This clonotype has a count of ten or more. This chain's CDR3 is CASSIPGQGSTDTQYF. CDR3 nucleotide sequence: TGTGCCAGTAGTATTCCCGGACAAGGCAGCACAGATACGCAGTATTTT. This sequence joins TRBV19 and TRBJ2-3; tentative D call: TRBD1 (5 bases). V lost 3 bases to trimming and J lost 0 bases, with 13 bases between them. This CDR3 is built from 16 residues. CDR1 and CDR2 from the germline V gene are LNHDA and SQIVND (reference sequence).

This clonotype was seen repeatedly, ten times or more. The CDR3 DNA is TGTGCCTGGGGTCTGGCGGGGGGAAATACGCAGTATTTT. Translated: CAWGLAGGNTQYF. The chain employs TRBV30 and TRBJ2-3, with 8 nucleotides matching TRBD2. Trimming at V came to 5 bases and at J to 7 bases, leaving 8 bases not matched to a gene. This CDR3 comprises 13 residues. Germline CDR1 is GTSNPN and CDR2 is SVGIG (reference sequence).

The table lists this clonotype with many counts. The V and J genes are TRBV3-1 and TRBJ2-7; D is possibly TRBD1 (6 bases). Trimming left V 4 bases short and J 3 bases short, with 13 bases between. CDR1 and CDR2 (germline): LGHDT, YNNKEL (reference sequence). The length of the CDR3 is 14 residues. CDR3 residues: CASSRPSDSYEQYF. CDR3 coding DNA: TGTGCCAGCAGCCGACCTTCGGACAGCTACGAGCAGTACTTC.

This clonotype was counted at least ten times. The gene calls are TRBV30 and TRBJ1-1; 7 bases agree with TRBD1. The CDR3 spans 16 residues. V dropped 4 bases and J dropped 0; count of bases not matched to a gene: 11. Germline assignment: CDR1 GTSNPN and CDR2 SVGIG (reference sequence). The CDR3 spells CAWIGKGGNMNTEAFF. Here the CDR3 DNA reads TGTGCCTGGATTGGAAAAGGGGGCAACATGAACACTGAAGCTTTCTTT.

This clonotype has at least ten counts. V usage is TRBV27 and J usage is TRBJ2-2; D possibly corresponds to TRBD1 (5 bases). Trimming stripped 8 bases from V and 0 bases from J, with 10 bases between. The germline CDR1 and CDR2 sequences are MNHEY and SMNVEV (reference sequence). CDR3 size: 14 residues. CDR3 loop: CASRLTANTGELFF. The CDR3 nucleotides read TGTGCCAGCCGCCTGACAGCGAACACCGGGGAGCTGTTTTTT.

This clonotype was seen a few times. The genes are TRBV14 and TRBJ2-3, with 11 nucleotides matching TRBD2. Trimming removed 3 bases from V and 1 base from J; junction bases left unmatched: 9. Germline V gene lookup returns CDR1 SGHDN and CDR2 FVKESK. The CDR3 contains 18 residues. CDR3 amino acids: CASSHLKVSGRGTDTQYF. CDR3 in DNA: TGTGCCAGCAGCCACCTCAAAGTTAGCGGGAGGGGCACAGATACGCAGTATTTT.

This clonotype turned up a few times. The genes are TRBV19 and TRBJ1-6, with unresolved D. There are 13 residues in the CDR3. Germline assignment: CDR1 LNHDA and CDR2 SQIVND (reference sequence). Trimming took 3 bases from V and 7 from J, leaving 7 bases between them. In DNA, the CDR3 is TGTGCCAGTAGTATGGGCGGAAATTCACCCCTCCACTTT. Its protein is CASSMGGNSPLHF.

This CDR3 reads CASSLDTGTGYTF. The CDR3 DNA follows: TGCGCCAGCAGCTTGGACACTGGAACTGGCTACACCTTC. The rearrangement uses TRBV5-1 and TRBJ1-2; the D is unclear. The CDR3 totals 13 residues. Germline V CDR1 and CDR2: SGHRS, YFSETQ. V lost 0 bases, J lost 7 bases, and 10 bases lay in between.

This clonotype was recorded at least ten times. The rearrangement uses TRBV27 and TRBJ1-4; D perhaps matches TRBD1 (6 bases). The CDR3 runs to 16 residues. Germline V CDR1 and CDR2: MNHEY, SMNVEV (reference sequence). The V end lost 5 bases, the J end lost 7 bases, and 20 bases lay between the germline ends. In DNA, the CDR3 is TGTGCCAGCAGTCCCGGGGAATCGGGGACACCTGAAAAACTGTTTTTT. Translation: CASSPGESGTPEKLFF.

This clonotype was detected a few times. The rearrangement joins TRBV20-1 to TRBJ2-4, with 8 bases fitting TRBD2. The CDR3 has 16 amino acids. After removal of 3 bases from V and 0 bases from J, the junction contained 7 bases not matched to a gene. In germline, CDR1 is DFQATT, CDR2 SNEGSKA (reference sequence). Here the CDR3 reads CSASLAGGIAKNIQYF. DNA for the CDR3: TGCAGTGCTAGCCTAGCGGGTGGAATAGCCAAAAACATTCAGTACTTC.

This clonotype has a count of ten or more. The rearrangement joins TRBV20-1 to TRBJ2-7; D gene ambiguous. CDR1 DFQATT and CDR2 SNEGSKA come from the germline V gene (reference sequence). V was pared by 2 bases and J by 3 bases, with 5 bases between. This CDR3 region has 11 residues. This chain's CDR3 is CSARKGYEQYF. CDR3 sequence (DNA): TGCAGTGCTAGAAAGGGCTACGAGCAGTACTTC.

This sequence joins TRBV3-1 and TRBJ2-2; the D gene is possibly TRBD2 (6 bases). The CDR3 has 16 amino acids. Germline CDR1 is LGHDT and CDR2 is YNNKEL (reference sequence). Trimming stripped 4 bases from V and 3 bases from J, with 15 bases between. This CDR3 is CASSPGLGAYTGELFF. The CDR3 coding sequence is TGTGCCAGCAGCCCGGGACTCGGGGCCTACACCGGGGAGCTGTTTTTT.

In this sample, this clonotype turned up many times. The chain couples TRBV14 to TRBJ2-3; 7 positions agree with TRBD2. J lost 6 bases, V lost 0 bases, and 12 bases had no gene match. The CDR3 is made up of 17 amino acids. Germline V lookup: CDR1 SGHDN, CDR2 FVKESK. The CDR3: CASSQDLGRGPPDTQYF. In DNA, the CDR3 is TGTGCCAGCAGCCAAGATCTGGGGAGGGGCCCGCCCGATACGCAGTATTTT.

This clonotype appeared a few times. The chain uses TRBV6-1 and TRBJ2-7; possibly TRBD1 for D (6 bases). This CDR3 contains 13 residues. From germline, CDR1 is MNHNS and CDR2 SASEGT. This CDR3 reads CRLRGTQSHEQYF. DNA for the CDR3: TGTCGACTTAGGGGGACCCAAAGCCACGAGCAGTACTTC.

The table lists this clonotype with a few counts. At one boundary the junction diverges from the germline segment, which might be a read error. The rearrangement links TRBV11-2 to TRBJ1-5; D gene ambiguous. Germline values: CDR1 SGHAT, CDR2 FQNNGV. The CDR3 spans 13 residues. The CDR3 sequence is CAGSLASNQPQHF. The CDR3 bases are TGTGCCGGCAGCTTAGCTAGCAATCAGCCCCAGCATTTT.

The J gene is TRBJ2-1, the V gene TRBV6-1; no definite D call. The germline V gene has CDR1 MNHNS and CDR2 SASEGT. The V gene lost 6 bases and the J gene lost 2 bases, with 14 bases spanning the gap. CDR3 size: 15 residues. DNA for the CDR3: TGTGCCAGCAGAACCCTGGTAGGAGCCTACAATGAGCAGTTCTTC. Protein sequence: CASRTLVGAYNEQFF.

In its sample, this clonotype was seen a few times. The chain links TRBV6-1 to TRBJ2-1, with TRBD2 identical over 10 bases. The V gene end was trimmed by 6 bases and the J gene end by 5 bases; junction bases not matched to a gene: 7. From germline, CDR1 is MNHNS and CDR2 SASEGT. The CDR3 runs 15 residues. The chain's CDR3 is CASSRAGGGHNEQFF. In DNA form, the CDR3 reads TGTGCCAGCAGCCGAGCGGGAGGGGGGCACAATGAGCAGTTCTTC.

There are many counts of this clonotype. The gene calls are TRBV5-1 and TRBJ2-3; D may be TRBD2 (6 bases). CDR1 is SGHRS and CDR2 is YFSETQ in the germline V gene. Trimming removed 7 bases from V and 0 bases from J, with 24 bases in between. The CDR3 spans 18 residues. CDR3 amino acids: CASGGPGFGGESTDTQYF. Here the CDR3 DNA reads TGCGCCAGCGGAGGGCCAGGCTTCGGCGGAGAGAGCACAGATACGCAGTATTTT.

This clonotype was counted ten times or more. The chain recombines TRBV12-3 or TRBV12-4 with TRBJ2-7; the match to TRBD1 covers 11 bases. The CDR3 is 13 residues long. V was pared by 6 bases and J by 12 bases, with 10 bases of the junction left unmatched. The CDR3 region has the DNA TGTGCCAGCAGCCTTGGACAGGGGGCCGATCGGTACTTC. Amino acid sequence: CASSLGQGADRYF.

This clonotype occurred a few times. The rearrangement links TRBV19 to TRBJ1-3; D is possibly TRBD1 (6 bases). Trimming removed 5 bases at V and 2 bases at J, with 16 bases between. There are 16 residues in the CDR3. Germline CDR1 and CDR2: LNHDA and SQIVND (reference sequence). CDR3 coding DNA: TGTGCCAGTAGTGCCCGGGACATCTTAACTGGAAACACCATATATTTT. This sequence encodes CASSARDILTGNTIYF. Full variable domain (outside the CDR3, taken from reference TRBV19 and TRBJ1-3): DGGITQSPKYLFRKEGQNVTLSCEQNLNHDAMYWYRQDPGQGLRLIYYSQIVNDFQKGDIAEGYSVSREKKESFPLTVTSAQKNPTAFYLCASSARDILTGNTIYFGEGSWLTVV.

This rearrangement joins TRBV4-1 to TRBJ2-1; TRBD2 aligns across 15 bases. CDR1 is MGHRA, CDR2 YSYEKL, per germline. CDR3 length: 16 amino acids. V shed 1 base and J 9 bases; nucleotides not matched to a gene: 4. The CDR3 loop is CASSQGTSGRAGEQFF. CDR3 nucleotide sequence: TGCGCCAGCAGCCAAGGGACTAGCGGGAGGGCCGGTGAGCAGTTCTTC.

This clonotype was found a few times. This sequence joins TRBV3-1 and TRBJ2-7; possibly TRBD2 for D (5 bases). Trimming took 0 bases from V and 6 from J, leaving 9 bases between them. The CDR3 is 13 residues long. Germline lookup yields CDR1 LGHDT and CDR2 YNNKEL (reference sequence). CDR3 DNA sequence: TGTGCCAGCAGCCAAGAGTTAGGAGGCGAGCAGTACTTC. It translates to CASSQELGGEQYF.

This clonotype has a count of ten or more. The gene calls are TRBV20-1 and TRBJ2-7; tentative D call: TRBD2 (5 bases). V was pared by 0 bases and J by 4 bases, with 13 bases between. Germline values: CDR1 DFQATT, CDR2 SNEGSKA (reference sequence). The CDR3 consists of 14 residues. Here the CDR3 DNA reads TGCAGTGCTAGAGAGTTTGGCGGGTGGTACGAGCAGTACTTC. This gives the protein CSAREFGGWYEQYF.

Ten or more counts support this clonotype. The chain employs TRBV12-3 or TRBV12-4 and TRBJ2-7; D is perhaps TRBD1 or TRBD2 (5 bases each). The CDR3 covers 12 residues. Trimming took 7 bases from V and 7 from J, leaving 14 bases between them. This chain's CDR3 is CASTTRGPEQYF. CDR3 in DNA: TGTGCCAGCACCACGAGGGGCCCGGAGCAGTACTTC.